Below, 2 T cell receptor beta chains from the same sample are listed, as sequenced in a study of T cell changes during pregnancy in multiple sclerosis. Sequencing was performed with immunoSEQ multiplex PCR; in TCRdb, only in-frame clones are kept and a portion is missing. The top ten clones hold approximately 15% of a sample with roughly 26,000 clones, 85% to 90% of them seen once. The sequenced sample was CD8+ T cells from peripheral blood mononuclear cells, obtained in the second trimester of pregnancy. The receptor set was obtained from a female donor with multiple sclerosis, enrolled in a pregnancy study.

This chain connects TRBV9 to TRBJ2-5, with TRBD2 matching 12 bases. With 0 bases clipped from V and 2 bases from J, the junction kept 5 bases outside the gene matches. In germline, CDR1 is SGDLS, CDR2 YYNGEE. The CDR3 runs to 17 residues. Here the CDR3 DNA reads TGTGCCAGCAGCGTAGATCTAGCGGGAGGGGAGCAAGAGACCCAGTACTTC. It specifies CASSVDLAGGEQETQYF. Using reference TRBV9 and TRBJ2-5 for the parts outside the CDR3, the full variable domain is DSGVTQTPKHLITATGQRVTLRCSPRSGDLSVYWYQQSLDQGLQFLIQYYNGEERAKGNILERFSAQQFPDLHSELNLSSLELGDSALYFCASSVDLAGGEQETQYFGPGTRLLVL.

This clone was seen a single time. This rearrangement joins TRBV19 to TRBJ2-5; D possibly corresponds to TRBD2 (6 bases). Judging by the DNA end, TRBJ2-7 fits better; the J call may be wrong. There are 11 residues in the CDR3. Germline loops: CDR1 LNHDA, CDR2 SQIVND (reference sequence). The CDR3 region is CASMTGDEQYF. CDR3 nucleotides: TGTGCCAGTATGACGGGAGACGAGCAGTACTTC.